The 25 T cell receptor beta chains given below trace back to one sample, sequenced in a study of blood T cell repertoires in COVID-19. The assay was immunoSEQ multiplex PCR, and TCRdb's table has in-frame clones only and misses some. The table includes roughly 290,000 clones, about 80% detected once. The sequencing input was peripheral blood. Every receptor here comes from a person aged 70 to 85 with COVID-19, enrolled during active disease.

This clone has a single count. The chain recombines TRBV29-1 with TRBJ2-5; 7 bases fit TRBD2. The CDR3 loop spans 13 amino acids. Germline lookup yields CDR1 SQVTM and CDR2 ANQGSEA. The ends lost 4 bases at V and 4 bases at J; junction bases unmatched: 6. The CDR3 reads CSVAFGEGETQYF. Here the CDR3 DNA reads TGCAGCGTTGCTTTTGGGGAGGGAGAGACCCAGTACTTC.

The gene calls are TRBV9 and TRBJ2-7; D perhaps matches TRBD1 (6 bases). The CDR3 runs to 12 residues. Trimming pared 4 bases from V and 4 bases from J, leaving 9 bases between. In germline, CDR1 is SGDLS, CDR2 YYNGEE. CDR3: CASSSQGYEQYF. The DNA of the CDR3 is TGTGCCAGCAGCTCACAGGGATACGAGCAGTACTTC.

The CDR3 protein is CASSQDPGTDTQYF. The DNA of the CDR3 is TGCGCCAGCAGCCAAGACCCAGGGACAGATACGCAGTATTTT. The chain recombines TRBV4-1 with TRBJ2-3, with D tentatively TRBD1 (5 bases). CDR3 length equals 14 residues. CDR1 is MGHRA and CDR2 is YSYEKL in the germline V gene. The ends were cut back, 0 bases at V and 3 bases at J, with 7 bases in the middle.

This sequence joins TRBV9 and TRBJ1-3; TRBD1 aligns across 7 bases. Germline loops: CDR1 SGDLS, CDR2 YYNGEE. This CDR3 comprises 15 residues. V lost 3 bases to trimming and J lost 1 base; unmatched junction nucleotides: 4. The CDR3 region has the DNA TGTGCCAGCAGCGCGACAGGGCAATCTGGAAACACCATATATTTT. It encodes CASSATGQSGNTIYF.

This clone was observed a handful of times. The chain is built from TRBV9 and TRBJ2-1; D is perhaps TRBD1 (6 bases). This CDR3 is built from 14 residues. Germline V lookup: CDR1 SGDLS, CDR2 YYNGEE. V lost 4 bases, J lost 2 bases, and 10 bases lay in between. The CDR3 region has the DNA TGTGCCAGCAGCCCGCGGACAGCCTACAATGAGCAGTTCTTC. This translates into CASSPRTAYNEQFF.

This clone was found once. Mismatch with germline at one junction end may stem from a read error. For the CDR3, the DNA is TGTGCCAGCAGTCACTCCTCCTTCGGGACATTGGTCTACGAGCAGTACTTC. This codes for CASSHSSFGTLVYEQYF. The chain links TRBV6-2 or TRBV6-3 to TRBJ2-7; the D gene is possibly TRBD1 (6 bases). The CDR3 totals 17 residues. Germline lookup yields CDR1 MNHEY and CDR2 SVGEGT.

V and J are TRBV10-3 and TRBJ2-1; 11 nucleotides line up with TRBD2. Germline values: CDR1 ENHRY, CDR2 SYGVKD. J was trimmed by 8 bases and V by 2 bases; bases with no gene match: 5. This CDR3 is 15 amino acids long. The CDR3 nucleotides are TGTGCCATCAGTGAGCTAGCGGGGGGAATCTATGAGCAGTTCTTC. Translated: CAISELAGGIYEQFF.

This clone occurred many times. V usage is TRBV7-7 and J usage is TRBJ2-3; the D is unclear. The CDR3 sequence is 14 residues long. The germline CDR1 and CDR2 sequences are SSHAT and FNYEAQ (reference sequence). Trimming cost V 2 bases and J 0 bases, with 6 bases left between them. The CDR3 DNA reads TGTGCCAGCAGCTTACTCGGGAGCACAGATACGCAGTATTTT. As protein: CASSLLGSTDTQYF.

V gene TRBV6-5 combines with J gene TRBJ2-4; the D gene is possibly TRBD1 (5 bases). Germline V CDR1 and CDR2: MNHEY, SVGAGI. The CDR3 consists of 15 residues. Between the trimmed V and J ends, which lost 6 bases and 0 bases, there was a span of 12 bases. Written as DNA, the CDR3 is TGTGCCAGCAGGCCCAGGGTACTAGCCAAAAACATTCAGTACTTC. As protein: CASRPRVLAKNIQYF.

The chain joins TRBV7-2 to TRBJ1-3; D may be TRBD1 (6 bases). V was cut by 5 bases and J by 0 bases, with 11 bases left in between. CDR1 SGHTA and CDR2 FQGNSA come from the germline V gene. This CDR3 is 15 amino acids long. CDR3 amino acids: CASSVTGSSGNTIYF. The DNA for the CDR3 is TGTGCCAGCAGCGTAACAGGGAGCTCTGGAAACACCATATATTTT.

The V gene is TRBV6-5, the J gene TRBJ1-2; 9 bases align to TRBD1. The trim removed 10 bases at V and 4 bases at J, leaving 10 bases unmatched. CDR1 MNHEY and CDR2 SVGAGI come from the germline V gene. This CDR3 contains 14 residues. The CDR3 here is CATRQGGVGYGYTF. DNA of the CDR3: TGTGCCACCAGACAGGGGGGTGTAGGCTATGGCTACACCTTC.

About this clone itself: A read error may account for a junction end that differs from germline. This chain's CDR3 is CASRGQGYEQYF. CDR3 DNA sequence: TGTGCCAGTAGGGGTCAGGGCTACGAACAGTACTTC. This chain joins TRBV6-5 and TRBJ2-7; D perhaps matches TRBD1 (5 bases). The CDR3 contains 12 residues. In germline, CDR1 is MNHEY, CDR2 SVGAGI.

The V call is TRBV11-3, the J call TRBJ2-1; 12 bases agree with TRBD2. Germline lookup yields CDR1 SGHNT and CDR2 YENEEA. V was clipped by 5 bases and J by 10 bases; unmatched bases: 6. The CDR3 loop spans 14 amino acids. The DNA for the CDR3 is TGTGCCAGCAGCCCTAGCGGGAGGGCCCGCGAGCAGTTCTTC. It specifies CASSPSGRAREQFF.

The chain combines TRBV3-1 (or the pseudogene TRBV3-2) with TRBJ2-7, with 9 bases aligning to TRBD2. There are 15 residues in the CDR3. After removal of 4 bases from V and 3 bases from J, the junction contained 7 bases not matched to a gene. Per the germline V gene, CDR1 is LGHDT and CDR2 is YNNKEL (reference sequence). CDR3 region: CASSLVAGVIYEQYF. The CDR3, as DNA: TGTGCCAGCAGCCTCGTAGCGGGAGTCATCTACGAGCAGTACTTC.

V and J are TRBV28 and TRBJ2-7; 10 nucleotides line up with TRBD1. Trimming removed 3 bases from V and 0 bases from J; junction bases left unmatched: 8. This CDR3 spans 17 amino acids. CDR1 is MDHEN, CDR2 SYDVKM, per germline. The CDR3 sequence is CASSFGGGQGVSYEQYF. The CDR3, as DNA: TGTGCCAGCAGTTTCGGGGGCGGACAGGGGGTCTCCTACGAGCAGTACTTC. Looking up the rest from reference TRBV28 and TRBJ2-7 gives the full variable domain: DVKVTQSSRYLVKRTGEKVFLECVQDMDHENMFWYRQDPGLGLRLIYFSYDVKMKEKGDIPEGYSVSREKKERFSLILESASTNQTSMYLCASSFGGGQGVSYEQYFGPGTRLTVT.

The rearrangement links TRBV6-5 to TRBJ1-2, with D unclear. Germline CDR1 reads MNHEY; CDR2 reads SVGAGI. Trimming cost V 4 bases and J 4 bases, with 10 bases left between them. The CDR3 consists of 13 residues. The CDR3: CASSSIDTYGYTF. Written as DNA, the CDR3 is TGTGCCAGCAGTTCCATAGACACCTATGGCTACACCTTC.

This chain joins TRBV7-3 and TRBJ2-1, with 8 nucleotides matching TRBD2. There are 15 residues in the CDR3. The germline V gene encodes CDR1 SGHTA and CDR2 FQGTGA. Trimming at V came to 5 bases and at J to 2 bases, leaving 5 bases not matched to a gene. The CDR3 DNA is TGTGCCAGCAGCCGCGAGCGGGAGACCTACAATGAGCAGTTCTTC. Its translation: CASSRERETYNEQFF.

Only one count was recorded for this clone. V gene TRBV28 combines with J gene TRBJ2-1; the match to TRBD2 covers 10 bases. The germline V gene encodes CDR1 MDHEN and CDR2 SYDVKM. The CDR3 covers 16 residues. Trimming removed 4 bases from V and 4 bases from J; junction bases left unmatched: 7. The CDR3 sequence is CASSSLAGGPYNEQFF. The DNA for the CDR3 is TGTGCCAGCAGTTCCTTAGCGGGGGGCCCTTACAATGAGCAGTTCTTC.

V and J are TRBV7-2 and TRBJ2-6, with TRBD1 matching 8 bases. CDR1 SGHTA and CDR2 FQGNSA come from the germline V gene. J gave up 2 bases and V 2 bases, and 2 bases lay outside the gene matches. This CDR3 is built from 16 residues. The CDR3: CASSLLQGAGANVLTF. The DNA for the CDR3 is TGTGCCAGCAGCTTATTACAGGGGGCTGGGGCCAACGTCCTGACTTTC.

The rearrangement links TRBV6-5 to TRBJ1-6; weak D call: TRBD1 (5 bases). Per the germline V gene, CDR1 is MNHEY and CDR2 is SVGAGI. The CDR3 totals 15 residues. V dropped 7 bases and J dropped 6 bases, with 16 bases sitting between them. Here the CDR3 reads CASTPGGNLNSPLHF. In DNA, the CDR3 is TGTGCCAGCACCCCTGGGGGGAACCTTAATTCACCCCTCCACTTT.

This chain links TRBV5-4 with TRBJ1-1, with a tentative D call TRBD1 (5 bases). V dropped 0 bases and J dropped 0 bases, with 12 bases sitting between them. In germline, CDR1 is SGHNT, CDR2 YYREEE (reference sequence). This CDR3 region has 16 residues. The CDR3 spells CASSLGQPFMNTEAFF. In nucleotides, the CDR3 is TGTGCCAGCAGCTTGGGACAGCCCTTTATGAACACTGAAGCTTTCTTT.

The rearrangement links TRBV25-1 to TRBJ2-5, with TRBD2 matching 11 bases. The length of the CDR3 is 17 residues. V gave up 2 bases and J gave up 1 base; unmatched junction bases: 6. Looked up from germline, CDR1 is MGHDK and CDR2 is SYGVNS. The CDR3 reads CASSEKLGLAAQETQYF. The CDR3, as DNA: TGTGCCAGCAGTGAAAAGCTGGGACTAGCGGCCCAAGAGACCCAGTACTTC. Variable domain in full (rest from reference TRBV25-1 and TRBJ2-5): EADIYQTPRYLVIGTGKKITLECSQTMGHDKMYWYQQDPGMELHLIHYSYGVNSTEKGDLSSESTVSRIRTEHFPLTLESARPSHTSQYLCASSEKLGLAAQETQYFGPGTRLLVL.

The CDR3 is CASSYSGQGTGSPLHF. CDR3 nucleotide sequence: TGTGCCAGCAGTTACTCGGGACAGGGGACAGGTTCACCCCTCCACTTT. This chain links TRBV6-5 with TRBJ1-6; TRBD1 matches 10 bases. The CDR3 is 16 amino acids. Germline trimming cut 0 bases from V and 9 bases from J; bases unmatched to any gene: 5. Looked up from germline, CDR1 is MNHEY and CDR2 is SVGAGI.

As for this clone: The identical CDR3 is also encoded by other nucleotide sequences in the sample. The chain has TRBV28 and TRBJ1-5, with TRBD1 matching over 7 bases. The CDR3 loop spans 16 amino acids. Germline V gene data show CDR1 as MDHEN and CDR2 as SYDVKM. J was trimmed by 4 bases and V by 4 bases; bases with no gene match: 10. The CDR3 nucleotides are TGTGCCAGCAGTTACCCCCCGGGACAGAGGAATCAGCCCCAGCATTTT. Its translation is CASSYPPGQRNQPQHF.

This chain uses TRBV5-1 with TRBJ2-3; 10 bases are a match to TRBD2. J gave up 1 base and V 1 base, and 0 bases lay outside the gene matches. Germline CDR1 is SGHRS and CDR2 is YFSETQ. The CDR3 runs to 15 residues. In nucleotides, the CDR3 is TGCGCCAGCAGCTTGACTAGCGGGGGCACAGATACGCAGTATTTT. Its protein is CASSLTSGGTDTQYF.